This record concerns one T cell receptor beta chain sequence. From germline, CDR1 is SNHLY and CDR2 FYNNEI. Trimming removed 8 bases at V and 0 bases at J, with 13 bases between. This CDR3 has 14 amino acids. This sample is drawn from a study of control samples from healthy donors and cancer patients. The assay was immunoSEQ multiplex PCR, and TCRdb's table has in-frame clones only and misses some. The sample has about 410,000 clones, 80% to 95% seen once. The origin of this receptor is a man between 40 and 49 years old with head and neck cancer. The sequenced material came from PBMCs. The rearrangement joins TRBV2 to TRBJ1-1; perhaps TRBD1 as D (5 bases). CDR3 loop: CASGARLVNTEAFF. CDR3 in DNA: TGTGCCAGCGGGGCAAGACTTGTGAACACTGAAGCTTTCTTT.